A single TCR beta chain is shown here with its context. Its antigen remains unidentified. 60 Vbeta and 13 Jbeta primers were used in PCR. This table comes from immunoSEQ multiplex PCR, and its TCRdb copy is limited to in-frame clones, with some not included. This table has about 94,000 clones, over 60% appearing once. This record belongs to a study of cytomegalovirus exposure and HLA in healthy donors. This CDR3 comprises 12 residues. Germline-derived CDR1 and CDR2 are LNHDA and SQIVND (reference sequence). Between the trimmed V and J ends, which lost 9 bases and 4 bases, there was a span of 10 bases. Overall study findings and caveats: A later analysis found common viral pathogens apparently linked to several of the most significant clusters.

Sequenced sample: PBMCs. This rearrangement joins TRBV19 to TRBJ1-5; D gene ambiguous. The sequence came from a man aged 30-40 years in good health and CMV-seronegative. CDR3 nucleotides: TGTGCCAGCCGATCCGAGAATCAGCCCCAGCATTTT. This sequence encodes CASRSENQPQHF.